The 13 T cell receptor beta chains listed next were all sequenced from one sample in a study of cytomegalovirus exposure and HLA in healthy donors listed by TCRdb under 2017. The method behind the library was the immunoSEQ multiplex PCR assay. For the multiplex PCR, a mixture combining 60 forward primers for TCR Vbeta segments and 13 reverse primers for TCR Jbeta segments was used. The table was pulled from immuneACCESS by TCRdb, which kept in-frame rearrangements only. Such tables lose some clones; where checked, under half of the loss comes from unresolved V genes, and the rest has no known cause. In all, the sample holds under 200,000 clones, and roughly an eighth of those were seen once. Of the sample, approximately 7.8% falls within the top ten clones. Sequencing input: PBMCs. These receptors were obtained from a man aged 50-60 years in good health and CMV-seropositive.

This clone turned up a few times. CDR3 loop: CASSPSHGQSVMSYTF. As DNA, the CDR3 is TGTGCCAGCAGCCCCAGCCACGGACAGTCGGTTATGAGCTACACCTTC. The J gene is TRBJ1-2, the V gene TRBV7-9; maybe TRBD1 (6 bases). The CDR3 extends over 16 amino acids. Germline V gene data show CDR1 as SEHNR and CDR2 as FQNEAQ (reference sequence). The ends were cut back, 5 bases at V and 9 bases at J, with 25 bases in the middle. Drawing the rest from reference TRBV7-9 and TRBJ1-2, the complete variable domain is DTGVSQNPRHKITKRGQNVTFRCDPISEHNRLYWYRQTLGQGPEFLTYFQNEAQLEKSRLLSDRFSAERPKGSFSTLEIQRTEQGDSAMYLCASSPSHGQSVMSYTFGSGTRLTVV.

The CDR3 DNA reads as TGTGCCAGCAGCTTAGCCCCTTTATTACAAGAGACCCAGTACTTC. It codes for CASSLAPLLQETQYF. This chain links TRBV7-2 with TRBJ2-5, with D uncertain. Germline V gene sequence: CDR1 SGHTA, CDR2 FQGNSA. V lost 0 bases, J lost 2 bases, and 10 bases lay in between. The CDR3 is 15 amino acids.

The sample holds a few counts of this clone. This chain joins TRBV7-8 and TRBJ2-7; D is unclear. The CDR3 has 14 amino acids. The V end was cut by 2 bases, the J end by 0 bases, with 8 bases between. From germline, CDR1 is SGHVS and CDR2 FQNEAQ. In nucleotides, the CDR3 is TGTGCCAGCAGCTTAACAGATAGCTCCTACGAGCAGTACTTC. This codes for CASSLTDSSYEQYF.

The chain employs TRBV4-3 and TRBJ2-1, with 7 bases that match TRBD2. CDR3 length: 15 residues. V trimming: 0 bases; J trimming: 8 bases; junction bases outside the gene matches: 7. The germline CDR1 and CDR2 sequences are LGHNA and YSLEER. In DNA form, the CDR3 reads TGCGCCAGCAGCCAAGATCACCCGGGGAGGGATGAGCAGTTCTTC. Translating gives CASSQDHPGRDEQFF.

The chain joins TRBV27 to TRBJ1-2, with 9 bases identical to TRBD1. CDR1 and CDR2 from the germline V gene are MNHEY and SMNVEV (reference sequence). Trimming cost V 5 bases and J 3 bases; bases outside gene matches: 4. This CDR3 contains 14 residues. Here the CDR3 reads CASSQWTGDYGYTF. Written as DNA, the CDR3 is TGTGCCAGCAGTCAATGGACAGGGGACTATGGCTACACCTTC.

The chain employs TRBV6-1 and TRBJ2-5; 11 bases line up with TRBD1. The CDR3 has 15 amino acids. Trimming cost V 2 bases and J 5 bases; bases outside gene matches: 4. Germline V gives CDR1 MNHNS, CDR2 SASEGT. The CDR3 spells CASSERDRGLETQYF. The CDR3 coding sequence is TGTGCCAGCAGTGAACGGGACAGGGGGTTGGAGACCCAGTACTTC.

The gene calls are TRBV27 and TRBJ1-1, with a tentative D call TRBD1 (5 bases). Trimming took 2 bases from V and 11 from J, leaving 15 bases between them. Per germline, CDR1 MNHEY and CDR2 SMNVEV (reference sequence). The CDR3 runs 13 residues. The chain's CDR3 is CASSLGLDKGAFF. Here the CDR3 DNA reads TGTGCCAGCAGTTTAGGACTAGACAAGGGGGCTTTCTTT.

J is TRBJ2-1 and V is TRBV30; TRBD1 agrees at 8 bases. The junction had 11 bases not matched to a gene; V was cut back by 2 bases and J by 8 bases. This CDR3 spans 15 amino acids. Germline CDR1 reads GTSNPN; CDR2 reads SVGIG (reference sequence). The CDR3 protein is CAWSRTGRAVDEQFF. As DNA, the CDR3 is TGTGCCTGGAGTCGGACAGGGCGGGCCGTCGATGAGCAGTTCTTC. The whole variable domain, filled in from reference TRBV30 and TRBJ2-1, reads SQTIHQWPATLVQPVGSPLSLECTVEGTSNPNLYWYRQAAGRGLQLLFYSVGIGQISSEVPQNLSASRPQDRQFILSSKKLLLSDSGFYLCAWSRTGRAVDEQFFGPGTRLTVL.

In this sample, this clone turned up a few times. The rearrangement uses TRBV5-6 and TRBJ2-3; 8 positions agree with TRBD2. CDR3 length: 17 residues. Germline V gene data show CDR1 as SGHDT and CDR2 as YYEEEE. With 3 bases clipped from V and 3 bases from J, the junction kept 12 bases outside the gene matches. CDR3 sequence reads: CASSSTSGGLATDTQYF. Written as DNA, the CDR3 is TGTGCCAGCAGCTCTACAAGCGGGGGCCTAGCTACAGATACGCAGTATTTT.

The chain has TRBV7-9 and TRBJ2-1; 10 bases align to TRBD1. The trim removed 6 bases at V and 3 bases at J, leaving 2 bases unmatched. Germline CDR1 SEHNR, CDR2 FQNEAQ (reference sequence). The CDR3 extends over 14 amino acids. The CDR3 region is CASRGDRGYNEQFF. The CDR3, as DNA: TGTGCCAGCAGGGGGGACAGGGGCTACAATGAGCAGTTCTTC. The whole variable domain, remainder taken from reference TRBV7-9 and TRBJ2-1, is DTGVSQNPRHKITKRGQNVTFRCDPISEHNRLYWYRQTLGQGPEFLTYFQNEAQLEKSRLLSDRFSAERPKGSFSTLEIQRTEQGDSAMYLCASRGDRGYNEQFFGPGTRLTVL.

This clone was seen a few times. The V gene is TRBV4-3, the J gene TRBJ2-5; the D gene is possibly TRBD1 (6 bases). The V end was cut by 1 base, the J end by 9 bases, with 12 bases between. This CDR3 is built from 13 residues. Germline CDR1 and CDR2: LGHNA and YSLEER. CDR3 DNA: TGCGCCAGCAGCCAAGGACCGGCAGGGGCCCAGTACTTC. This translates into CASSQGPAGAQYF.

This clone occurred a few times. The chain employs TRBV28 and TRBJ1-3, with D possibly being TRBD1 (6 bases). The CDR3 spans 15 residues. Germline CDR1 and CDR2: MDHEN and SYDVKM. Trimming stripped 4 bases from V and 2 bases from J, with 12 bases between. CDR3 coding DNA: TGTGCCAGCAGTTCCGACAGGCTCGCTGGAAACACCATATATTTT. Protein product: CASSSDRLAGNTIYF.

The rearrangement joins TRBV5-1 to TRBJ2-1, with no clear D. Trimming removed 4 bases at V and 4 bases at J, with 3 bases between. The CDR3 consists of 11 residues. The V gene's germline CDR1 is SGHRS and CDR2 YFSETQ. CDR3 nucleotides: TGCGCCAGCAGCCAATACAATGAGCAGTTCTTC. It translates to CASSQYNEQFF. Complete variable domain (other parts from reference TRBV5-1 and TRBJ2-1): KAGVTQTPRYLIKTRGQQVTLSCSPISGHRSVSWYQQTPGQGLQFLFEYFSETQRNKGNFPGRFSGRQFSNSRSEMNVSTLELGDSALYLCASSQYNEQFFGPGTRLTVL.